The clone carrying this T cell receptor beta chain has a single count. The sample comes from a study of blood T cell repertoires in COVID-19. The overall study: From the United States, Italy and Spain came samples of acute and convalescent COVID-19. T cells, B-cell-depleted T cells, or PBMCs supplied cDNA or gDNA.

Study processing details: Nucleated cell counts were estimated from reference gene primer amplification. This table comes from immunoSEQ multiplex PCR, and its TCRdb copy is limited to in-frame clones, with some not included. The V and J calls and clone size were taken over from that table, and D and trimming were inferred from the DNA. The sample lists over 80,000 clones; 80% to 90% were seen once. CDR1 and CDR2 (germline): SGDLS, YYNGEE. Trimming took 3 bases from V and 1 from J, leaving 20 bases between them. The CDR3 is 18 residues long. Sequenced: peripheral blood. The TCR comes from a man aged 50-60 years with acute or convalescent COVID-19. J is TRBJ1-3 and V is TRBV9, with D hard to call. The CDR3 loop is CASSALTDWALSGNTIYF. CDR3 DNA: TGTGCCAGCAGCGCCCTCACGGACTGGGCTCTTTCTGGAAACACCATATATTTT.